This is a list of T cell receptor beta chains from one sample in a study of T-cell reconstitution after alpha-beta-depleted transplantation in children. TCRdb independently ran MiXCR on the PCR reads; one entry per CDR3 protein. The sample consists of fewer than 750,000 distinct CDR3 sequences, roughly 23% of them appearing once. The input for sequencing was PBMCs, mostly from graft donor cells, taken 360 days after TCRalphabeta/CD19-depleted stem cell transplant. The source is a boy under three years old who had a stem cell transplant for acute myeloid leukemia, so the T cells may come from the graft donor. Both conserved end residues are part of each CDR3. The D gene is left open where the match is weak. The size field is filled for only some rows; it gives once, few, many or a size class.

TRBJ2-3 . . TRBV7-6 CASSPEALVPSDTQYF TGTGCCAGCAGCCCAGAGGCCCTAGTCCCTTCCGATACGCAGTATTTT
TRBJ1-2 . . TRBV25-1 CASSEYNGVWTF TGTGCCAGCAGTGAATATAATGGGGTGTGGACCTTC
TRBJ2-3 . many TRBV6-1 CASNLDSSTDTQYF TGTGCCAGCAACCTGGACAGTTCCACAGATACGCAGTATTTT
TRBJ2-1 TRBD2 few TRBV20-1 CSASSGGITYNEQFF TGCAGTGCTTCTAGCGGGGGGATCACCTACAATGAGCAGTTCTTC
TRBJ2-6 . . TRBV2 CASSQERSSGANVLTF TGTGCCAGTTCTCAGGAGCGGAGCTCTGGGGCCAACGTGCTGACTTTC
TRBJ2-1 TRBD1 many TRBV2 CASSVRDRGSYNEQFF TGTGCCAGCAGTGTCCGGGACAGGGGGTCCTACAATGAGCAGTTCTTC
TRBJ2-7 TRBD1 many TRBV29-1 CSVAGRQGIGEQYF TGCAGCGTTGCAGGCCGACAGGGTATAGGCGAGCAGTACTTC
TRBJ2-3 TRBD2 few TRBV4-3 CASSPIAGGLDTQYF TGCGCCAGCAGCCCCATAGCGGGGGGCTTAGATACGCAGTATTTT
TRBJ1-5 . . TRBV11-1 CASSLSGTRVGNQPQHF TGTGCCAGCAGCTTATCGGGGACACGAGTCGGCAATCAGCCCCAGCATTTT
TRBJ2-5 TRBD2 . TRBV5-1 CASSLRVAGNQETQYF TGCGCCAGCAGCCTACGGGTAGCGGGGAACCAAGAGACCCAGTACTTC
TRBJ1-5 . many TRBV12-3/TRBV12-4 CASSRRNAQPQHF TGTGCCAGCAGCCGACGGAACGCTCAGCCCCAGCATTTT
TRBJ2-1 . . TRBV6-7 CASSYPTPRRGLSYNEQFF TGTGCCAGCAGTTACCCAACACCGCGGCGGGGACTCTCCTACAATGAGCAGTTCTTC
TRBJ1-5 . few TRBV15 CATALPYTDASNQPQHF TGTGCCACCGCACTCCCATATACAGACGCAAGCAATCAGCCCCAGCATTTT
TRBJ2-2 . few TRBV20-1 CSARDPGDPSNTGELFF TGCAGTGCTAGAGATCCAGGGGACCCTTCGAACACCGGGGAGCTGTTTTTT
TRBJ1-1 . few TRBV10-3 CAIRTNLQEAFF TGTGCCATCCGTACCAATCTTCAGGAAGCTTTCTTT
TRBJ1-2 . many TRBV29-1 CSVVRTRGYTF TGCAGCGTTGTAAGGACGAGAGGCTACACCTTC
TRBJ2-3 . few TRBV20-1 CSTGTLTSTDTQYF TGCAGTACGGGAACATTAACTAGCACAGATACGCAGTATTTT
TRBJ2-3 TRBD1 . TRBV20-1 CSARDTGGTTDTQYF TGCAGTGCTAGAGACACAGGGGGGACCACAGATACGCAGTATTTT
TRBJ2-3 . many TRBV27 CASSLAGISGGTDTQYF TGTGCCAGCAGTCTCGCAGGGATATCGGGGGGCACAGATACGCAGTATTTT
TRBJ2-5 . . TRBV7-9 CASSLGRDPKEVQYF TGTGCCAGCAGCTTAGGCAGAGACCCGAAGGAGGTCCAGTACTTC
TRBJ2-5 TRBD2 . TRBV12-3/TRBV12-4 CASTLSGGADQETQYF TGTGCCAGCACCCTTAGCGGGGGGGCCGATCAAGAGACCCAGTACTTC
TRBJ2-7 TRBD2 many TRBV13 CASSPIVGSGGVIGYEQYF TGTGCCAGCAGCCCCATTGTAGGTAGCGGGGGAGTTATCGGCTACGAGCAGTACTTC
TRBJ1-1 . many TRBV20-1 CSASGIEAFF TGCAGTGCTTCCGGGATTGAAGCTTTCTTT
TRBJ2-3 . . TRBV13 CASSPTSDPTDTQYF TGTGCCAGCAGCCCCACCAGCGACCCCACAGATACGCAGTATTTT
TRBJ2-1 . few TRBV24-1 CATGRDRSSYNEQFF TGTGCCACCGGAAGAGACAGGAGCTCCTACAATGAGCAGTTCTTC
TRBJ1-2 TRBD1 . TRBV5-1 CASSLAGGTVYGYTF TGCGCCAGCAGCTTGGCCGGCGGGACAGTCTATGGCTACACCTTC
TRBJ1-3 . . TRBV25-1 CASSPGGVLGNTIYF TGTGCCAGCAGTCCCGGAGGGGTTCTCGGAAACACCATATATTTT
TRBJ2-1 TRBD1 many TRBV11-2 CASSHGTGSIGNEQFF TGTGCCAGCAGCCATGGGACAGGGAGTATCGGCAATGAGCAGTTCTTC
TRBJ2-3 TRBD1 few TRBV4-3 CASSQAPGQGSDTQYF TGCGCCAGCAGCCAAGCACCGGGACAGGGCTCAGATACGCAGTATTTT
TRBJ2-3 . few TRBV7-2 CASSSGTFTDTQYF TGTGCCAGCAGCTCCGGGACTTTCACAGATACGCAGTATTTT
TRBJ1-5 . few TRBV25-1 CASSSSRAASNQPQHF TGTGCCAGCAGTTCAAGCCGGGCGGCCAGCAATCAGCCCCAGCATTTT